This TCR beta chain was obtained from a study of T cell repertoires in cytomegalovirus infection (dated by TCRdb to the late 2010s). At the level of the whole study: The peptide stimulations were aimed at well-studied HLA-B-restricted epitopes as well as recently identified HLA-C-restricted CMV epitopes, whose presentation resists viral immunomodulation. Because public TCR beta signatures pointed to carriage of CMV infection together with the matching HLA type, the HLA type of each donor mattered for the analysis.

Explained via the paper, the treatment or condition label denotes: in vitro stimulation with specific CMV peptide epitopes to enrich CMV-specific T cells. As encoded in the germline V gene (reference sequence), CDR1 is DFQATT while CDR2 is SNEGSKA. V loses 0 bases of germline sequence and J loses 5 bases, and the interval between the two ends is 25 bases. From its cysteine to its phenylalanine, the CDR3 spans 18 amino acids. The read is trimmed to its CDR3 DNA, 54 bases read in frame from base 1. The data were produced on an Illumina HiSeq 1500. TCRdb applied fastp at Q25 and MiXCR to the public reads, then kept only in-frame beta chains. All rows with the same CDR3 protein become a single entry with the most common DNA and genes. Within this sample are roughly 990,000 distinct CDR3 sequences, with approximately 31% of them counted one time only. The ten largest make up over 13% of the sample. A note on this clonotype: Its antigen is not yet known. No quality values exist for individual bases; no much larger clone is one base distant.

Points the paper makes about the study in general: In both this cohort and an independent cohort of 350 to 400 donors, the cumulative frequency of public TCR beta family members distinguished carriers of CMV infection plus the relevant HLA type. The ex vivo response was dominated by HLA-C-restricted CMV-specific TCR beta clonotypes, which also provided the single most frequent clonotype in two of eight donors.

In this chain, TRBV20-1 is recombined with TRBJ1-2, with the D gene too uncertain to name. The sequence was obtained from a human donor in good health (CMV status not recorded). Some clones in this sample may be carry-over from other donors' samples. The sample here was cultured CD8+ T cells from PBMCs, taken from culture after CMV antigen stimulation. The bases are TGCAGTGCTAGAGATCATCCTGCGACAAGCCATCCACCTTATGGCTACACCTTC. This gives the protein CSARDHPATSHPPYGYTF.